Listed below are T cell receptor beta chains from one sample, sequenced in a study of beta chain features in type 1 diabetes. Produced via immunoSEQ multiplex PCR; TCRdb's table is partial and in-frame only. This sample carries approximately 150,000 clones, 10% to 15% of them seen once, and the ten largest clones take 1% to 1.5%. Sequenced material: central memory CD4+ T cells from blood. The receptors derive from a young man with type 1 diabetes. Both conserved end residues are trimmed from each CDR3.

V,CDR3
TRBV21-1,ASSRGDNSPLH
TRBV28,ASRSTGVTEAF
TRBV7-2,ASSLSATPSNQPQH
TRBV9,ASSVEQEEEKLF
TRBV29-1,SVGPGQFGVTEAF
TRBV2,AGQGQGSSYGYT
TRBV2,ASTRGLYGYT
TRBV2,ASSEIGARVSSYEQY
TRBV18,ASSPIRGLDTQY
TRBV29-1,SVAGGTDTQY
TRBV13,ASSYHGVWEQY
TRBV11-2,ASSLRGVAVYNEQF
TRBV29-1,SASGRGNTGELF
TRBV18,ASSPGQGSGAEAF
TRBV5-1,ASSLGGPEDEQY
TRBV7-2,ASSPTGIYSNQPQH
TRBV25-1,ASSLTGDNSPLH
TRBV5-4,ASSLGQGNTYEQY
TRBV30,AWSATAGTAGQPQH
TRBV30,AYSGGSYEQY
TRBV5-1,ASSRDLNTEAF
TRBV14,ASSFRTSGGTDTQY
TRBV4-1,ASSQDRTTTYEQY
TRBV15,ATSRSGTTGDGYT
TRBV30,AWRPQVTEAF
TRBV6-5,ASSSGQSGAF
TRBV10-3,AISEGTSQETQY
TRBV6-1,ASRRQEPYEQY
TRBV7-6,ASSTRGRETQY
TRBV30,AWSLGVNTEAF
TRBV28,ASTPHRDRGSDTQY
TRBV11-1,ASSLNRRDNEQF
TRBV7-2,ASSARYEQY
TRBV6-6,ASSYLVPDTEAF
TRBV2,ASSEFSYEQY
TRBV30,AGVYSGTARGEQY
TRBV2,ASSGTSGGDDEQF
TRBV28,ASISPYEQY
TRBV7-9,ASSPQGLKADYT
TRBV9,ASSPQDPNNSPLH
TRBV28,ASTSEKSSGNTIY
TRBV28,ASSPRGGGNTIY
TRBV2,ASSDPGAVRHEQY
TRBV7-6,ASNPNRVVLNTIY